One sample yielded the 6 T cell receptor beta chains listed below, sequenced in a study of shared clonotypes between healthy human individuals. Data came from immunoSEQ multiplex PCR; TCRdb stores just in-frame clones and leaves some out. The data hold fewer than 1.6 million clones, with 98% to 99% observed a single time. The sample consisted of naive CD4+ T cells sorted from blood. The subset was: CD45RA+ positively selected. The receptor source for this set is a man aged 25-40 years in good health.

The sample holds one count of this clone. The chain has TRBV4-1 and TRBJ2-7; no clear D. CDR3 length equals 15 residues. CDR1 and CDR2 from the germline V gene are MGHRA and YSYEKL. The V gene lost 0 bases and the J gene lost 7 bases, with 16 bases spanning the gap. CDR3 protein: CASSQDGLPVGEQYF. CDR3 bases: TGCGCCAGCAGCCAAGACGGCCTTCCCGTGGGGGAGCAGTACTTC.

The rearrangement uses TRBV4-3 and TRBJ2-5; D remains ambiguous. Germline CDR1 and CDR2: LGHNA and YSLEER. Trimming shortened V by 1 base and J by 3 bases, and 12 bases separated the two germline ends. This CDR3 has 15 residues. The CDR3 region has the DNA TGCGCCAGCAGCCAAGTTATCCAGGAAAAAGAGACCCAGTACTTC. Its translation is CASSQVIQEKETQYF.

The chain employs TRBV5-4 and TRBJ2-3; D unclear. The CDR3 is 16 amino acids. V was shortened by 3 bases and J by 2 bases, with 16 bases between the two germline ends. Germline V CDR1 and CDR2: SGHNT, YYREEE (reference sequence). CDR3 nucleotide sequence: TGTGCCAGCAGCTCCTTGGCGAACATGGTCACAGATACGCAGTATTTT. It codes for CASSSLANMVTDTQYF.

V is TRBV27 and J is TRBJ2-2, with D possibly matching TRBD1 (6 bases). Germline V gene sequence: CDR1 MNHEY, CDR2 SMNVEV (reference sequence). The CDR3 has 16 residues. The germline V and J ends were trimmed by 5 bases and 1 base, with 14 bases remaining between them. CDR3 DNA sequence: TGTGCCAGCAGTCGGCAGGGGAACCAGAACACCGGGGAGCTGTTTTTT. Its protein product is CASSRQGNQNTGELFF.

The chain employs TRBV7-2 and TRBJ1-2; no firm D call. Deletions cut 5 bases from V and 8 bases from J, with 12 bases between. CDR3 length: 12 residues. The V gene's germline CDR1 is SGHTA and CDR2 FQGNSA. Here the CDR3 DNA reads TGTGCCAGCAGCCTAGAGCTTGGCGGCTACACCTTC. Amino acids: CASSLELGGYTF.

This clone came up once. The genes are TRBV10-1 and TRBJ2-3; D is perhaps TRBD2 (6 bases). Trimming shortened V by 0 bases and J by 14 bases, and 15 bases separated the two germline ends. The CDR3 spans 13 residues. The germline V gene encodes CDR1 WNHNN and CDR2 SYGVQD (reference sequence). The CDR3, as DNA: TGCGCCAGCAGTGAGTCGCGCGCGGGGTTATTGTATTTT. This codes for CASSESRAGLLYF.